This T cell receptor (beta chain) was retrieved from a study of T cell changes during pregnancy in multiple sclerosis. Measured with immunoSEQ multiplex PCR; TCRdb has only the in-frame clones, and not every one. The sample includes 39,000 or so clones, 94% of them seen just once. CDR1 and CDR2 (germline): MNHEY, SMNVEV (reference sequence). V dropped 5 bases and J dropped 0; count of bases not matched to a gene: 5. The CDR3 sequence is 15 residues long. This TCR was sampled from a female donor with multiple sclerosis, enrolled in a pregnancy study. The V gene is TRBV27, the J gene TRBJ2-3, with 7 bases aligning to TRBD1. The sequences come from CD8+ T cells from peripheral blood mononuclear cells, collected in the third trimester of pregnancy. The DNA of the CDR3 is TGTGCCAGCAGTCTAGGACAGGTTAGCACAGATACGCAGTATTTT. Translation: CASSLGQVSTDTQYF.